These T cell receptor beta chains were read from a single sample in a study of cytomegalovirus exposure and HLA in healthy donors. Data came from immunoSEQ multiplex PCR; TCRdb stores just in-frame clones and leaves some out. The sample holds 150,000 to 200,000 clones, roughly 80% seen once. The sample taken for sequencing was PBMCs. The receptors shown here come from a man aged 25-45 years in good health and CMV-seropositive. Both conserved end residues are trimmed from each CDR3. D genes are given only for firm matches.

d_call,v_call,cdr3_aa
-,TRBV30,AWTSGGPGNTIY
-,TRBV6-1,ASSEARGTEAF
TRBD2,TRBV7-9,ASSLRGLSSTDTQY
-,TRBV18,ASSPPDQPQH
-,TRBV6-5,ASSYTRFSTDTQY
-,TRBV2,ASSESVGTPTEAF
TRBD2,TRBV9,ASSAHLAGGVHEQY
-,TRBV30,AWSEDAGSTDTQY
TRBD2,TRBV11-2,ASSLASGAYNEQF
-,TRBV13,ASSLWRGSYEQY
TRBD2,TRBV5-4,ASSSPSGAYNEQF
-,TRBV6-5,ASSLRQFTNYGYT
TRBD1,TRBV7-2,ASSRDRWSNEQF
TRBD1,TRBV4-3,ASSQETETGGRNTEAF
TRBD1,TRBV5-4,ASSSRQGAGDTQY
-,TRBV7-9,ASTPGEGGYGYT
TRBD2,TRBV5-4,ASSTPGTSGGAVVDEQF
-,TRBV7-9,ASSPGGPSYEQY
TRBD1,TRBV10-3,AISSQGFEAF
-,TRBV28,ASSSWQLRTGELF
TRBD1,TRBV6-6,ASRQGNEQF
TRBD2,TRBV7-8,ASSLVRLAGLRETQY
TRBD1,TRBV5-1,ASSLRQGRAEAF
TRBD2,TRBV6-1,ASSEALSAQGLAGVVYEQY
TRBD1,TRBV6-5,ASGWTGNSPLH
-,TRBV7-2,ASSLVRQDYGYT
-,TRBV5-6,ASSLLGAGGLYGYT
-,TRBV7-9,ASSPPGRDSYNSPLH
-,TRBV11-3,ASSLYGDSSYNEQF
TRBD2,TRBV29-1,SAGLAGKEPDTQY
-,TRBV28,ASSFPDQPQH
-,TRBV28,ATWGGGANVLT
TRBD2,TRBV5-6,ASSPPAGSLAGGPHEQF
TRBD1,TRBV27,ASSLVGQGIYEQY
-,TRBV21-1,ASSTGERDRVKDTQY
-,TRBV6-1,ASSLQGHYGYT
TRBD2,TRBV7-7,ASSLGTSGSPGELF
TRBD1,TRBV19,ASSSLIGGSSGNTIY
-,TRBV6-6,ASRSRVHISYEQY
-,TRBV4-1,ASSQAGEFTDTQY
TRBD1,TRBV30,AWRETGGSNQPQH
TRBD1,TRBV6-5,ASTNTGGRNTEAF
-,TRBV28,ASSISSPGNEQY
-,TRBV6-5,ASSPRVLNTEAF
TRBD2,TRBV30,AWSVGEAGGPDTDTQY
-,TRBV7-9,ASSSTSYEQY
TRBD1,TRBV11-2,ASSGTGVTGELF
TRBD2,TRBV27,ASSPSGGSLNEQF